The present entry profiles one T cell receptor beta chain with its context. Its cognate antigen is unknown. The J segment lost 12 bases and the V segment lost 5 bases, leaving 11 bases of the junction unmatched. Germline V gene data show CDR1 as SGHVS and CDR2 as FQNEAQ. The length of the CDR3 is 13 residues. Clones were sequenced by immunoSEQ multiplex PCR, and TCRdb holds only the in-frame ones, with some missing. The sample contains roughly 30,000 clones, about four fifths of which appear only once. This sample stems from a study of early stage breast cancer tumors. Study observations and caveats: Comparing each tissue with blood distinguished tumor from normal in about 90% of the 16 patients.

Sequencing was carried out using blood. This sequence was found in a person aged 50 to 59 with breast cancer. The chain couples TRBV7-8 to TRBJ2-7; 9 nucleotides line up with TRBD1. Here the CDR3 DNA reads TGTGCCAGCAGCGGGCGGACAGGGGAAGGGAGGTACTTC. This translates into CASSGRTGEGRYF.